Shown below are 28 T cell receptor beta chains from a single sample sequenced in a study of shared clonotypes between healthy human individuals. The protocol was immunoSEQ multiplex PCR, while the TCRdb copy is restricted to in-frame clones and leaves out a portion. The sample consists of roughly 890,000 clones, more than 85% of them appearing once. Only CD45RO-negative cells positively selected for CCR7 counted as naive CD8 cells, so terminally differentiated effector memory CD45RA+ cells were excluded. The sequenced sample consisted of naive CD8+ T cells sorted from blood. Receptors originate from a man between 25 and 39 years old in good health.

The chain links TRBV27 to TRBJ2-7; TRBD2 aligns across 8 bases. This CDR3 has 15 residues. CDR1 is MNHEY and CDR2 is SMNVEV in the germline V gene (reference sequence). V was pared by 2 bases and J by 3 bases, with 6 bases of the junction left unmatched. The CDR3 is CASSLRTSRDYEQYF. The DNA of the CDR3 is TGTGCCAGCAGTTTAAGGACTAGCCGAGACTACGAGCAGTACTTC.

V and J are TRBV11-2 and TRBJ1-5; 12 bases agree with TRBD1. CDR1 is SGHAT and CDR2 is FQNNGV in the germline V gene. Unmatched junction bases numbered 7, after V lost 5 bases and J lost 5 bases. The CDR3 runs 16 residues. The CDR3 DNA follows: TGTGCCAGCAGCCCAGGGGACAGGGGGCCGGATCAGCCCCAGCATTTT. This gives the protein CASSPGDRGPDQPQHF.

The J gene is TRBJ2-7, the V gene TRBV15; the D gene is possibly TRBD2 (5 bases). Trimming stripped 4 bases from V and 5 bases from J, with 15 bases between. CDR1 LNHNV and CDR2 YYDKDF come from the germline V gene (reference sequence). The CDR3 length is 14 residues. This chain's CDR3 is CATSTLETRHEQYF. CDR3 bases: TGTGCCACCAGCACACTAGAGACCCGGCACGAGCAGTACTTC.

The chain employs TRBV11-2 and TRBJ2-6, with 7 bases fitting TRBD1. Germline lookup yields CDR1 SGHAT and CDR2 FQNNGV. The ends lost 9 bases at V and 2 bases at J; junction bases unmatched: 7. This CDR3 comprises 15 residues. The CDR3 sequence: CASRGLLAGANVLTF. Here the CDR3 DNA reads TGTGCCAGTAGGGGGCTCTTAGCTGGGGCCAACGTCCTGACTTTC. The full variable domain, in which reference TRBV11-2 and TRBJ2-6 provide the parts outside the CDR3, is EAGVAQSPRYKIIEKRQSVAFWCNPISGHATLYWYQQILGQGPKLLIQFQNNGVVDDSQLPKDRFSAERLKGVDSTLKIQPAKLEDSAVYLCASRGLLAGANVLTFGAGSRLTVL.

As regards this clone: The sample has other DNA sequences that encode this CDR3 too. This chain links TRBV27 with TRBJ2-1; unclear D gene. The germline gives CDR1 MNHEY, CDR2 SMNVEV (reference sequence). The CDR3 spans 14 residues. V was trimmed by 1 base and J by 7 bases, leaving 11 bases between them. CDR3 region: CASSLFSTANEQFF. The CDR3, as DNA: TGTGCCAGCAGTTTATTCTCTACCGCAAATGAGCAGTTCTTC.

This clone was observed once. Other DNA variants within this sample encode the same CDR3. J is TRBJ2-2 and V is TRBV27, with D possibly being TRBD1 or TRBD2 (6 bases each). This CDR3 comprises 13 residues. The germline CDR1 and CDR2 sequences are MNHEY and SMNVEV (reference sequence). Trimming pared 2 bases from V and 7 bases from J, leaving 8 bases between. CDR3 amino acids: CASSLGGRGELFF. The CDR3, as DNA: TGTGCCAGCAGTTTAGGGGGGCGCGGGGAGCTGTTTTTT.

The chain has TRBV30 and TRBJ2-1; D remains unclear. V lost 0 bases and J lost 5, with 14 bases in between. The CDR3 runs 15 residues. Looked up from germline, CDR1 is GTSNPN and CDR2 is SVGIG (reference sequence). As DNA, the CDR3 is TGTGCCTGGAGTGTACCTTGGAGTAGCCACAATGAGCAGTTCTTC. Translated: CAWSVPWSSHNEQFF. Supplemented by reference TRBV30 and TRBJ2-1, the full variable domain reads SQTIHQWPATLVQPVGSPLSLECTVEGTSNPNLYWYRQAAGRGLQLLFYSVGIGQISSEVPQNLSASRPQDRQFILSSKKLLLSDSGFYLCAWSVPWSSHNEQFFGPGTRLTVL.

The genes are TRBV7-9 and TRBJ1-2, with 11 bases fitting TRBD1. The CDR3 has 16 amino acids. Losses at the gene ends were 5 bases for V and 1 base for J; bases not matched to a gene: 6. Germline V gene data show CDR1 as SEHNR and CDR2 as FQNEAQ (reference sequence). CDR3 nucleotide sequence: TGTGCCAGCAGCCCCTGGACAGGGGGCCGTAACTATGGCTACACCTTC. Amino acids: CASSPWTGGRNYGYTF.

Comments on this clone: Other DNA variants within this sample encode the same CDR3. The chain has TRBV27 and TRBJ1-1; D gene unclear. Germline loops: CDR1 MNHEY, CDR2 SMNVEV (reference sequence). The ends were cut back, 0 bases at V and 1 base at J, with 3 bases in the middle. CDR3 length: 13 residues. The CDR3 region is CASSLSRNTEAFF. As DNA, the CDR3 is TGTGCCAGCAGTTTATCCAGGAACACTGAAGCTTTCTTT.

The CDR3 bases are TGTGCCAGCAGTGTTTCCCGCTCGACTAGATCCAGTGGCTACACCTTC. It encodes CASSVSRSTRSSGYTF. The genes are TRBV27 and TRBJ1-2; D gene ambiguous. Per the germline V gene, CDR1 is MNHEY and CDR2 is SMNVEV (reference sequence). V was pared by 5 bases and J by 7 bases, with 23 bases between. CDR3 size: 16 residues.

The rearrangement uses TRBV29-1 and TRBJ2-3, with no clear D. Germline V gene data show CDR1 as SQVTM and CDR2 as ANQGSEA. The germline V and J ends were trimmed by 5 bases and 3 bases, with 9 bases remaining between them. CDR3 length: 12 amino acids. The CDR3 DNA sequence: TGCAGCGTTTGTGAACAGACAGATACGCAGTATTTT. This encodes CSVCEQTDTQYF.

As for this clone: The same CDR3 also results from other DNA sequences found in this sample. This chain links TRBV27 with TRBJ1-5; D is uncertain. Germline V gene lookup returns CDR1 MNHEY and CDR2 SMNVEV (reference sequence). V shed 0 bases and J shed 3 bases, with 9 bases lying between them. This CDR3 has 15 residues. CDR3 amino acids: CASSLSRGSNQPQHF. The CDR3 DNA sequence: TGTGCCAGCAGTTTATCCCGGGGATCCAATCAGCCCCAGCATTTT.

The chain joins TRBV15 to TRBJ1-5; possibly TRBD1 for D (6 bases). The CDR3 extends over 14 amino acids. Trimming took off 4 bases at V and 2 bases at J, with 9 bases between the two ends. Germline V gene data show CDR1 as LNHNV and CDR2 as YYDKDF (reference sequence). CDR3 sequence: CATSNRQGNQPQHF. CDR3 bases: TGTGCCACCAGCAATCGACAGGGCAATCAGCCCCAGCATTTT.

The DNA of the CDR3 is TGCAGCGTTTCACCCGGGACTAGCGGGAGGGCCCTCGAGCAGTACTTC. Translating it yields CSVSPGTSGRALEQYF. V usage is TRBV29-1 and J usage is TRBJ2-7, with 16 bases lining up with TRBD2. With V trimmed by 5 bases and J by 6 bases, 10 bases remained unmatched. This CDR3 is 16 amino acids long. Per germline, CDR1 SQVTM and CDR2 ANQGSEA.

This clone was counted only a few times. The CDR3 region is CASSLGWGDAERNTEAFF. The CDR3 nucleotides read TGTGCCAGCAGCTTGGGATGGGGGGATGCCGAACGGAACACTGAAGCTTTCTTT. The chain recombines TRBV7-9 with TRBJ1-1, with a weak D call TRBD1 (5 bases). Germline V gene data show CDR1 as SEHNR and CDR2 as FQNEAQ (reference sequence). The CDR3 has 18 residues. Trimming took off 3 bases at V and 1 base at J, with 21 bases between the two ends.

V and J are TRBV10-3 and TRBJ2-5; tentatively, D is TRBD1 or TRBD2 (5 bases each). V shed 4 bases and J shed 3 bases, with 9 bases lying between them. The CDR3 totals 13 residues. Germline V gene data show CDR1 as ENHRY and CDR2 as SYGVKD. CDR3 DNA sequence: TGTGCCATCAGTGCCGTGGGGGAAGAGACCCAGTACTTC. It specifies CAISAVGEETQYF.

This sequence joins TRBV11-2 and TRBJ2-7; the match to TRBD2 covers 7 bases. The CDR3 has 14 residues. V was pared by 4 bases and J by 6 bases, with 9 bases of the junction left unmatched. From germline, CDR1 is SGHAT and CDR2 FQNNGV. CDR3 sequence: CASSSKGLQFEQYF. The DNA of the CDR3 is TGTGCCAGCAGCTCTAAGGGACTACAGTTCGAGCAGTACTTC.

CDR3 sequence: CASSLDSGRGDTQYF. The CDR3 nucleotides are TGTGCCAGCAGCCTCGATAGCGGGAGGGGTGATACGCAGTATTTT. This chain connects TRBV11-2 to TRBJ2-3; 11 nucleotides line up with TRBD2. CDR3 length: 15 residues. The J segment lost 6 bases and the V segment lost 5 bases, leaving 7 bases of the junction unmatched. Per the germline V gene, CDR1 is SGHAT and CDR2 is FQNNGV.

Notes on this clone: In the same sample, other DNA sequences code for this CDR3. V and J are TRBV6-6 and TRBJ2-7; D might be TRBD1 (6 bases). Germline V gene lookup returns CDR1 MNHNY and CDR2 SVGAGI (reference sequence). The CDR3 totals 12 residues. V dropped 7 bases and J dropped 4 bases, with 11 bases sitting between them. CDR3 DNA: TGTGCCAGCACGGGGACAACATACGAGCAGTACTTC. Its translation: CASTGTTYEQYF.

This chain links TRBV25-1 with TRBJ2-1; 10 nucleotides match TRBD2. The germline gives CDR1 MGHDK, CDR2 SYGVNS. CDR3 length: 15 residues. Trimming cost V 2 bases and J 7 bases; bases outside gene matches: 5. The CDR3 here is CASSELDSGRNEQFF. In nucleotides, the CDR3 is TGTGCCAGCAGTGAACTGGATAGCGGGAGGAATGAGCAGTTCTTC.

J is TRBJ2-1 and V is TRBV19; TRBD2 might be the D (5 bases). The germline gives CDR1 LNHDA, CDR2 SQIVND (reference sequence). The CDR3 contains 18 residues. Trimming left V 5 bases short and J 0 bases short, with 20 bases between. CDR3 region: CASSSPEGDLLSYNEQFF. CDR3 DNA sequence: TGTGCCAGTAGTTCTCCCGAGGGAGACCTTCTCTCCTACAATGAGCAGTTCTTC.

This rearrangement joins TRBV29-1 to TRBJ2-1; no firm D call. The CDR3 is 13 residues long. CDR1 SQVTM and CDR2 ANQGSEA come from the germline V gene. V lost 4 bases and J lost 2, with 9 bases in between. The CDR3 DNA is TGCAGCGTTGGTTTACCCACCTACAATGAGCAGTTCTTC. It is translated as CSVGLPTYNEQFF.

The chain combines TRBV4-3 with TRBJ1-1; TRBD1 agrees at 9 bases. The J segment lost 0 bases and the V segment lost 7 bases, leaving 6 bases of the junction unmatched. Per the germline V gene, CDR1 is LGHNA and CDR2 is YSLEER. This CDR3 contains 15 residues. The CDR3 sequence: CASTPGTGMNTEAFF. The CDR3 bases are TGCGCCAGCACGCCGGGGACAGGGATGAACACTGAAGCTTTCTTT.

The V call is TRBV7-9, the J call TRBJ2-5; 9 bases are shared with TRBD2. The CDR3 is 15 residues long. In germline, CDR1 is SEHNR, CDR2 FQNEAQ (reference sequence). The V and J ends lost 5 bases and 3 bases, in that order; junction bases with no gene match: 7. Written as DNA, the CDR3 is TGTGCCAGCAGCCGCTCAGGACTAGCGAAAGAGACCCAGTACTTC. Its translation is CASSRSGLAKETQYF.

V gene TRBV10-1 combines with J gene TRBJ2-1, with D tentatively TRBD1 (6 bases). The length of the CDR3 is 13 residues. Germline V gene lookup returns CDR1 WNHNN and CDR2 SYGVQD (reference sequence). Trimming took 11 bases from V and 5 from J, leaving 16 bases between them. CDR3 protein: CARDRTDHNEQFF. CDR3 bases: TGCGCCCGCGACCGGACAGATCACAATGAGCAGTTCTTC.

The chain couples TRBV4-1 to TRBJ2-7; 7 positions match TRBD1. Germline V lookup: CDR1 MGHRA, CDR2 YSYEKL. This CDR3 is built from 14 residues. After removal of 6 bases from V and 0 bases from J, the junction contained 5 bases not matched to a gene. The CDR3 DNA follows: TGCGCCAGCAGACTCCGGGACAGCTCCTACGAGCAGTACTTC. It codes for CASRLRDSSYEQYF.

This chain joins TRBV7-8 and TRBJ2-7; possible D gene TRBD2, 5 bases. Trimming pared 0 bases from V and 3 bases from J, leaving 6 bases between. The CDR3 runs to 13 residues. Per the germline V gene, CDR1 is SGHVS and CDR2 is FQNEAQ. CDR3 loop: CASSLARGYEQYF. The CDR3 DNA reads TGTGCCAGCAGCTTAGCTCGGGGCTACGAGCAGTACTTC.

The chain links TRBV4-1 to TRBJ2-7; TRBD2 agrees at 12 bases. CDR1 MGHRA and CDR2 YSYEKL come from the germline V gene. The CDR3 is made up of 17 amino acids. Trimming took 0 bases from V and 5 from J; bases not matched to a gene: 8. The CDR3 spells CASSQDGASGRVDEQYF. CDR3 DNA: TGCGCCAGCAGCCAAGACGGGGCTAGCGGGAGGGTCGACGAGCAGTACTTC.